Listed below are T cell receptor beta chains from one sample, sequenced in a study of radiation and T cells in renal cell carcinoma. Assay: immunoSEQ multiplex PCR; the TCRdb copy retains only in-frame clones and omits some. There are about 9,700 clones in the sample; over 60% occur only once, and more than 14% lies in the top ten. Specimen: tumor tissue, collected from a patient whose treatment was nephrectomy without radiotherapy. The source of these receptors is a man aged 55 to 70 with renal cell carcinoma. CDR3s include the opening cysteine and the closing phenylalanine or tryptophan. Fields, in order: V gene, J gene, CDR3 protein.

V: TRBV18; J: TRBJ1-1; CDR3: CASSPPGGENTEAFF
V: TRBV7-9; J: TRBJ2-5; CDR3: CASSPYGVETGKETQYF
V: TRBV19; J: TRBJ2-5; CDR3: CASSMRRVSETQYF
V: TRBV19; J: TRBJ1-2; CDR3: CASSTGTRQNYGYTF
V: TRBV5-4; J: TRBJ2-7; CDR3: CASSPLGSGTYEQYF
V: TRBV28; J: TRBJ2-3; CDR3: CASSPTGTSTDTQYF
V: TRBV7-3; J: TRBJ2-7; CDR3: CASSAELGQGASEQYF
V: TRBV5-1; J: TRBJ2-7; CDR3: CASSLWTAYEQYF
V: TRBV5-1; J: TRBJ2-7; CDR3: CASSVGTAYEQYF
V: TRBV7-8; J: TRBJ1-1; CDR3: CASSLGTTEAFF
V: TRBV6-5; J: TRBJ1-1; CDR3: CASSVPGGTEAFF
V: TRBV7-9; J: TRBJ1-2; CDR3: CASSSLSGGRVGGYTF
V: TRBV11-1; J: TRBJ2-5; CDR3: CASSFSGFAQETQYF
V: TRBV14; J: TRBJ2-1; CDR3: CASSQDWRGQFF
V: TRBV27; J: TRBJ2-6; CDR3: CASRVGSGANVLTF
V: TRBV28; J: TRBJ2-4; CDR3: CASSITGVDIQYF
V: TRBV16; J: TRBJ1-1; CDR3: CASSQDSPIAEAFF
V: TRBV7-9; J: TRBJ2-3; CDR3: CASSLDPSGRTDTQYF
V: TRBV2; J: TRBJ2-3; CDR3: CASSELAGRTDTQYF
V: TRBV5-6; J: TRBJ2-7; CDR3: CASSRQGSYEQYF
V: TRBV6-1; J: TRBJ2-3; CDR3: CASSERDRGTSTQYF
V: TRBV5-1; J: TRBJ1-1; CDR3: CASSGGTGTEAFF